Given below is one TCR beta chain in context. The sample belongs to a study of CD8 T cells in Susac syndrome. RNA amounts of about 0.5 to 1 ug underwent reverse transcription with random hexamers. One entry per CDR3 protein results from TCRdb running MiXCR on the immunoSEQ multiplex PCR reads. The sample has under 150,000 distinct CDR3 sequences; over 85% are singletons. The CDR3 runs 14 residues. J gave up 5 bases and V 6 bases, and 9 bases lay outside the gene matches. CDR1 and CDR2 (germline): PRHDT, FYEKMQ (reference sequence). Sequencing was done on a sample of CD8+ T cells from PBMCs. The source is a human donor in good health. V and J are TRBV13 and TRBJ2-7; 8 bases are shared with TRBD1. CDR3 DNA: TGTGCCAGCAGTTCTCAGGGGGCGCGGAACGAGCAGTACTTC. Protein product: CASSSQGARNEQYF.